Reported below is one TCR beta chain. Its antigen is still unknown. A junction end diverges from the germline sequence, so it may reflect a read error. The CDR3 is 13 residues long. Looked up from germline, CDR1 is MNHEY and CDR2 is SMNVEV (reference sequence). This sample was included in a study of blood T cells in healthy people across ages. Study-wide results and limits: Long-lived donors carried more naive CD4+ cells and greater diversity than aged donors.

The second PCR ran about 7 to 12 cycles with a sample-barcoded 5' primer and J-beta primers. Every single cDNA molecule received a tag from a template-switch adaptor with 12 random nucleotides. A minimum of 2.5 million CDR3-containing paired-end reads was obtained for each sample. TCRdb re-derived calls from the 5' RACE reads in MiXCR, one entry per CDR3 protein. The data contain approximately 800,000 distinct CDR3 sequences, around half of them singletons. The chain employs TRBV27 and TRBJ2-1, with D possibly matching TRBD2 (5 bases). This TCR came from a man aged 80 or over in good health. Input material: blood. The CDR3 DNA follows: TGTGCCAGCAGTTCGGGGATCTACAATGAGCGGTTCTTC. Protein: CASSSGIYNERFF.